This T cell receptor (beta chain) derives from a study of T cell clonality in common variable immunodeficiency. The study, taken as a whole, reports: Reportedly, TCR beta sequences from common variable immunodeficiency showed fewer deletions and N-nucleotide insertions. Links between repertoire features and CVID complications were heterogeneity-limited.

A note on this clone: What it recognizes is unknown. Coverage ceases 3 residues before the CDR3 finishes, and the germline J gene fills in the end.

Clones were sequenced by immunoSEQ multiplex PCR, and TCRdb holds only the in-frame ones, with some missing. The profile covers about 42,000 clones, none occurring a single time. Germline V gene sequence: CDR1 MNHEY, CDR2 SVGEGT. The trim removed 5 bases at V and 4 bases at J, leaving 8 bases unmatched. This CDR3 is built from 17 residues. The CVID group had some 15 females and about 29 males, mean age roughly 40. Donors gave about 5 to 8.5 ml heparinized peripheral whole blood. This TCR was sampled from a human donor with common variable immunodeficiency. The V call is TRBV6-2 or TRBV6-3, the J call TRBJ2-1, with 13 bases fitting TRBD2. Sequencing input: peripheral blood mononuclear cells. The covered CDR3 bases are TGTGCCAGCAGTACCAGACTAGCGGGGGGACTTTACAATGAG. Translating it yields CASSTRLAGGLYNE. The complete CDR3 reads CASSTRLAGGLYNEQFF.